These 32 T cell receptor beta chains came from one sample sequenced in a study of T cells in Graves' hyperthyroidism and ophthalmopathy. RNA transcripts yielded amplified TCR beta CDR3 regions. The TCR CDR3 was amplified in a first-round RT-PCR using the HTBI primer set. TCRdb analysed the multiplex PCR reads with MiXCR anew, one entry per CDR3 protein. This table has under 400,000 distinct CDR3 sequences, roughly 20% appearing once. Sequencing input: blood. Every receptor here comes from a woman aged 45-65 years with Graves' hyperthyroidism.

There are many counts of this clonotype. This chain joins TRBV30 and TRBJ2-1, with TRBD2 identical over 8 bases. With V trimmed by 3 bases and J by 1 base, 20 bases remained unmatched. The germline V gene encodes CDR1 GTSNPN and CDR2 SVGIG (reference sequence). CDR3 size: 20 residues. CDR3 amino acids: CAWSDNPKPGLVRSYNEQFF. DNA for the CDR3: TGTGCCTGGAGCGACAACCCCAAACCGGGACTAGTCAGGTCCTACAATGAGCAGTTCTTC. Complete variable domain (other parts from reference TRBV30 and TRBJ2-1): SQTIHQWPATLVQPVGSPLSLECTVEGTSNPNLYWYRQAAGRGLQLLFYSVGIGQISSEVPQNLSASRPQDRQFILSSKKLLLSDSGFYLCAWSDNPKPGLVRSYNEQFFGPGTRLTVL.

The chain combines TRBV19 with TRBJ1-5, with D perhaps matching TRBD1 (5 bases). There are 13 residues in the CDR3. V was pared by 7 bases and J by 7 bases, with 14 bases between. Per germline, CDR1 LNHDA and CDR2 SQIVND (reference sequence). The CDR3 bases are TGTGCCAGTAACAAGGGCGGGGGGCAGCCCCAGCATTTT. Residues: CASNKGGGQPQHF.

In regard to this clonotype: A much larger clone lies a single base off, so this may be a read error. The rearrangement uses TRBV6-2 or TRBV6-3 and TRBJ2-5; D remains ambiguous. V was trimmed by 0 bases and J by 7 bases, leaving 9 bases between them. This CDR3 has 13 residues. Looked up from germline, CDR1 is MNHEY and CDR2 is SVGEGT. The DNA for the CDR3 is TGTGCCAGCAGTTACTCGTGGAGAGGGACCCAGTACTTC. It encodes CASSYSWRGTQYF.

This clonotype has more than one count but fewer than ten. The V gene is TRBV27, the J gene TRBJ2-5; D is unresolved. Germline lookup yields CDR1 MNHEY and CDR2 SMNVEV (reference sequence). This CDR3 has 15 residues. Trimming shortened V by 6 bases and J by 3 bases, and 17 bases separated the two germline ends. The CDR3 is CASSPWPRREETQYF. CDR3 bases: TGTGCCAGCAGCCCTTGGCCCCGACGGGAAGAGACCCAGTACTTC.

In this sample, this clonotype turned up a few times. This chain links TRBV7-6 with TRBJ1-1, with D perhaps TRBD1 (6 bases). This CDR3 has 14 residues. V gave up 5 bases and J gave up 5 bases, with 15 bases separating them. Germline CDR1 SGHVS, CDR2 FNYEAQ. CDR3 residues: CASSLQGRQTEAFF. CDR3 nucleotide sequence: TGTGCCAGCAGCCTTCAGGGGCGTCAAACTGAAGCTTTCTTT.

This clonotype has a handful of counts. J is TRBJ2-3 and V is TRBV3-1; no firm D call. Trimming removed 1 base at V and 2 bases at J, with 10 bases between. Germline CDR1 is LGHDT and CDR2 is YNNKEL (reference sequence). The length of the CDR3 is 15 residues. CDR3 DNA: TGTGCCAGCAGCCAAGGCCTAGGTAACACAGATACGCAGTATTTT. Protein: CASSQGLGNTDTQYF.

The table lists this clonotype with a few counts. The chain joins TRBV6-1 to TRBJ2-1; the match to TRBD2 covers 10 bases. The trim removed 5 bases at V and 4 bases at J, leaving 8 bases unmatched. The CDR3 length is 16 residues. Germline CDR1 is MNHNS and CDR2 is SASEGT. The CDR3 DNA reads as TGTGCCAGCAGTCCTACCGGGACTAGCGCATACAATGAGCAGTTCTTC. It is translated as CASSPTGTSAYNEQFF.

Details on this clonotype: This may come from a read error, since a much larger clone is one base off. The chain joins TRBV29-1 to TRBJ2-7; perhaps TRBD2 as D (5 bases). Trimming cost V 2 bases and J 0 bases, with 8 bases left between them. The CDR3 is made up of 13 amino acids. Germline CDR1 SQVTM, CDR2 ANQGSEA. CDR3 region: CSVELAASYEQYV. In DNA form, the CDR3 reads TGCAGCGTTGAACTAGCCGCCTCCTACGAGCAGTACGTC.

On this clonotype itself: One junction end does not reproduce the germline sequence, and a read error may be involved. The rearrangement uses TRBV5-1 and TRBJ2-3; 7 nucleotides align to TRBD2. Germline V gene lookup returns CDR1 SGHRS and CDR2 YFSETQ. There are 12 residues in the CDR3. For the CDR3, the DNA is TGTGCCAGCGGGAAAGGATCAGATACGCAGTATTTT. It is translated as CASGKGSDTQYF.

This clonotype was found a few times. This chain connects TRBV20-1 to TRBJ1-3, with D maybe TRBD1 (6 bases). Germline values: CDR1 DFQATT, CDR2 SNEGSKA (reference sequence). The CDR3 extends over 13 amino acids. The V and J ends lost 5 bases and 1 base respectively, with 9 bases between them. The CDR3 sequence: CSAQGQSGNTIYF. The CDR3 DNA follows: TGCAGTGCTCAAGGACAGTCTGGAAACACCATATATTTT.

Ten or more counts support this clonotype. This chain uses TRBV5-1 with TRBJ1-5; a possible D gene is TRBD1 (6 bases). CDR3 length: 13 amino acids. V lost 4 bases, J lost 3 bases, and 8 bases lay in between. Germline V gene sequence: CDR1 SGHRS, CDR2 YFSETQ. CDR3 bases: TGCGCCAGCAGCGAGGGGGTCAATCAGCCCCAGCATTTT. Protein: CASSEGVNQPQHF.

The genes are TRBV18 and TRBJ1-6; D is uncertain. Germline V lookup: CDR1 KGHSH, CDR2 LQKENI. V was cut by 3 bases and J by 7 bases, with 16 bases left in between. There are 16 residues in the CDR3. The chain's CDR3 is CASSPSQQANNSPLHF. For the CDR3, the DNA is TGTGCCAGCTCACCCTCTCAGCAGGCTAACAATTCACCCCTCCACTTT.

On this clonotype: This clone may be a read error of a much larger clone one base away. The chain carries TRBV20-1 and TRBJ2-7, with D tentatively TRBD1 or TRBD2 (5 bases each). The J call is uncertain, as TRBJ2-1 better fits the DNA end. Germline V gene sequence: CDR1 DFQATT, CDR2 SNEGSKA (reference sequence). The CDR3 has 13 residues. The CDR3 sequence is CSAPGTASYEQFF. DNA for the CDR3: TGCAGTGCTCCCGGGACCGCGAGCTACGAGCAGTTCTTC.

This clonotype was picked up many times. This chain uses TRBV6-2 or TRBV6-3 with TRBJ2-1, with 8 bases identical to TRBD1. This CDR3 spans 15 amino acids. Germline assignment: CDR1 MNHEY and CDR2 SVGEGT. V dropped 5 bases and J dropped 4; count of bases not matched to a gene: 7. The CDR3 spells CASSARGLGYNEQFF. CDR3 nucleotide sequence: TGTGCCAGCAGTGCCAGGGGGCTAGGGTACAATGAGCAGTTCTTC.

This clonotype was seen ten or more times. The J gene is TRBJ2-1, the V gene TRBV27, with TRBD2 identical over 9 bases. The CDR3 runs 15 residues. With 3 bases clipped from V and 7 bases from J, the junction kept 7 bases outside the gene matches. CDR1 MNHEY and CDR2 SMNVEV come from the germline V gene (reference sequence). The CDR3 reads CASSFLPAGGNEQFF. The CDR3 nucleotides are TGTGCCAGCAGTTTCCTCCCAGCGGGAGGAAATGAGCAGTTCTTC.

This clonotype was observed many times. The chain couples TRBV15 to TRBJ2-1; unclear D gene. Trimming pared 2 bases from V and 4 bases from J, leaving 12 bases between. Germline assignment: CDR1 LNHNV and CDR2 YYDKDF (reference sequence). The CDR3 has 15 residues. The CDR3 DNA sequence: TGTGCCACCAGCAGATTATCCTCCGAATACAATGAGCAGTTCTTC. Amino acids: CATSRLSSEYNEQFF.

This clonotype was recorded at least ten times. CDR3 protein: CASSGGADYEQYV. The CDR3 bases are TGTGCCAGCAGCGGAGGGGCAGACTACGAGCAGTACGTC. This sequence joins TRBV13 and TRBJ2-7; possible D gene TRBD2, 6 bases. From germline, CDR1 is PRHDT and CDR2 FYEKMQ (reference sequence). Trimming cost V 5 bases and J 3 bases, with 11 bases left between them. The CDR3 contains 13 residues.

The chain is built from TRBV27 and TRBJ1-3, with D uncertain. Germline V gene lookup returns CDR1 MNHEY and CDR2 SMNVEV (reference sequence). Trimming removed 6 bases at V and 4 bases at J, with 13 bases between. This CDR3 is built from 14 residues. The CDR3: CASSPRGFGNTIYF. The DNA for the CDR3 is TGTGCCAGCAGCCCCCGCGGGTTCGGAAACACCATATATTTT.

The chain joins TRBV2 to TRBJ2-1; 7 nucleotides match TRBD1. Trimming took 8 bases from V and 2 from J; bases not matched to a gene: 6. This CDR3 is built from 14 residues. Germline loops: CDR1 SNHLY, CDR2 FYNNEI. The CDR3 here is CASGNRGPYNEQFF. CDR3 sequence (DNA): TGTGCCAGCGGTAACAGGGGCCCCTACAATGAGCAGTTCTTC.

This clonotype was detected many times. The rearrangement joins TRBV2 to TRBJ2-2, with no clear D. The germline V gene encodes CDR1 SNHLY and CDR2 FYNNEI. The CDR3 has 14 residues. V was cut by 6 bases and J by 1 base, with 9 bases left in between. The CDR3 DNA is TGTGCCAGCAGGGGTGGGATGAACACCGGGGAGCTGTTTTTT. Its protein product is CASRGGMNTGELFF.

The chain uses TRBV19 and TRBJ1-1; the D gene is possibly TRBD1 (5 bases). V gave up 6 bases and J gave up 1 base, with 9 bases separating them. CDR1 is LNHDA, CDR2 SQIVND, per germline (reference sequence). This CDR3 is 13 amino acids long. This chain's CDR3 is CASRGEKNTEAFF. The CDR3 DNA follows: TGTGCCAGTAGGGGGGAAAAGAACACTGAAGCTTTCTTT.

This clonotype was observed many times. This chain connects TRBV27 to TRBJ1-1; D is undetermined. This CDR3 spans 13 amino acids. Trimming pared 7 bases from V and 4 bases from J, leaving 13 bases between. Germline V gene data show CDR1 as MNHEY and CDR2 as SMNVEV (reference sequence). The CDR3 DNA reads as TGTGCCAGCAATACGGGATTGGGCACTGAAGCTTTCTTT. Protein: CASNTGLGTEAFF.

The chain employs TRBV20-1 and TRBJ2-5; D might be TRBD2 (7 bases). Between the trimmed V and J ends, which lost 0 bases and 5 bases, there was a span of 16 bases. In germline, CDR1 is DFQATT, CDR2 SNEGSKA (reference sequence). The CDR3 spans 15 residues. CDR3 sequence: CSARDPQGRGETQYF. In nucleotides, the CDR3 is TGCAGTGCTAGAGATCCTCAAGGGAGGGGGGAGACCCAGTACTTC.

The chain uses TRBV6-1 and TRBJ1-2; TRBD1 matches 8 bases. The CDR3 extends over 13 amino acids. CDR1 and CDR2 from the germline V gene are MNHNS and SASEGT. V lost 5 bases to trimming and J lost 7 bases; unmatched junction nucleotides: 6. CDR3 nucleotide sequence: TGTGCCAGCAGTACCGGACAGGGCGGTGGCTACACCTTC. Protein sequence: CASSTGQGGGYTF.

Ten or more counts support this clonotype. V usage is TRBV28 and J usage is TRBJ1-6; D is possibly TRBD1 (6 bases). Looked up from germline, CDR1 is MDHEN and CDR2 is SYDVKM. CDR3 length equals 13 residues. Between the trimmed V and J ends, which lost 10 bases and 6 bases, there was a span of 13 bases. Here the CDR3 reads CATRTDRNSPLHF. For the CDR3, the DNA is TGTGCCACCAGGACAGATCGTAATTCACCCCTCCACTTT.

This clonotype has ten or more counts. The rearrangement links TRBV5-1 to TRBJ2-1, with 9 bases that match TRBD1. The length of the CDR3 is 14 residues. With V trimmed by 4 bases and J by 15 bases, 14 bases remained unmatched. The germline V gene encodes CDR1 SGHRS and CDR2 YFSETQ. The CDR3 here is CASSPNSGTGSSFF. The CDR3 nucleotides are TGCGCCAGCAGCCCAAATTCCGGGACAGGGTCTTCGTTCTTC.

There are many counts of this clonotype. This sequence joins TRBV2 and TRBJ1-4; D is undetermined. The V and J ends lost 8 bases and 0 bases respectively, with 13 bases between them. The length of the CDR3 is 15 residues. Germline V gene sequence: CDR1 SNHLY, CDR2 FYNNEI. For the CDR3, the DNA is TGTGCCAGCGGGGTACACAAACCAACTAATGAAAAACTGTTTTTT. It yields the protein CASGVHKPTNEKLFF.

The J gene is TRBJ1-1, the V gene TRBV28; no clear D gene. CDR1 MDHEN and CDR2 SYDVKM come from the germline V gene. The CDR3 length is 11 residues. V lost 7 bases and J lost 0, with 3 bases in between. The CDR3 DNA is TGTGCCAGCAAAATGAACACTGAAGCTTTCTTT. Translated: CASKMNTEAFF. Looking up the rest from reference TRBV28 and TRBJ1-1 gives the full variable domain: DVKVTQSSRYLVKRTGEKVFLECVQDMDHENMFWYRQDPGLGLRLIYFSYDVKMKEKGDIPEGYSVSREKKERFSLILESASTNQTSMYLCASKMNTEAFFGQGTRLTVV.

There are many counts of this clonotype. In DNA form, the CDR3 reads TGTGCCAGCAGTGAAGAGGTGGCGGTCGGGGAAAAACTGTTTTTT. Residues: CASSEEVAVGEKLFF. This chain connects TRBV2 to TRBJ1-4; no firm D call. The CDR3 runs to 15 residues. The germline V and J ends were trimmed by 1 base and 8 bases, with 14 bases remaining between them. Germline V CDR1 and CDR2: SNHLY, FYNNEI. The full variable domain, rest sourced from reference TRBV2 and TRBJ1-4, is EPEVTQTPSHQVTQMGQEVILRCVPISNHLYFYWYRQILGQKVEFLVSFYNNEISEKSEIFDDQFSVERPDGSNFTLKIRSTKLEDSAMYFCASSEEVAVGEKLFFGSGTQLSVL.

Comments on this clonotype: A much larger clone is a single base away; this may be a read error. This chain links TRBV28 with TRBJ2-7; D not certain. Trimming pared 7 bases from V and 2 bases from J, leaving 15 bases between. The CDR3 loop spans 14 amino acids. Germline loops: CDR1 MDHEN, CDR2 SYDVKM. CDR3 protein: CASIPELGPYEQYF. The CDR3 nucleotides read TGTGCCAGCATCCCGGAACTGGGCCCCTACGAGCAGTACTTC.

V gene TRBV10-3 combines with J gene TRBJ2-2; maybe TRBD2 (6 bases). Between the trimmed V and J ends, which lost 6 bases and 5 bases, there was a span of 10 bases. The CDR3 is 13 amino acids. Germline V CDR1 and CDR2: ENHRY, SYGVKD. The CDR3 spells CAISQTSTGELFF. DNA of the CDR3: TGTGCCATCAGCCAGACTAGTACCGGGGAGCTGTTTTTT.

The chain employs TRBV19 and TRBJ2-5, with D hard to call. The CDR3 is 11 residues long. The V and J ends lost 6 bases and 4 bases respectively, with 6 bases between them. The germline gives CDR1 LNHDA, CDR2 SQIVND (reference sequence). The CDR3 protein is CASRLGETQYF. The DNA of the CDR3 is TGTGCCAGTAGACTGGGAGAGACCCAGTACTTC.